This T cell receptor (beta chain) was obtained from a study of cytomegalovirus exposure and HLA in healthy donors. Study-wide points: Per a prior analysis, the majority of TCR beta V segments were productive roughly 87% or roughly 30% of the time. The study flagged approximately 180 TCR beta chains as cytomegalovirus-associated. Most TCRs appeared rarely, but some public TCRs recurred in many donors.

The PCR used 60 Vbeta and 13 Jbeta primers. Produced via immunoSEQ multiplex PCR; TCRdb's table is partial and in-frame only. The sample has more than 85,000 clones; 63% are singletons. Concerning this clone: Its antigen is unidentified.

The length of the CDR3 is 16 residues. Trimming removed 0 bases from V and 1 base from J, with 12 bases in between. In germline, CDR1 is SGDLS, CDR2 YYNGEE. The clonotype was recovered from a young woman in good health and CMV-seronegative. V gene TRBV9 combines with J gene TRBJ2-3; maybe TRBD2 (5 bases). The material sequenced was PBMCs. The CDR3 loop reads CASSVDPGLGTDTQYF. Here the CDR3 DNA reads TGTGCCAGCAGCGTAGATCCGGGGTTGGGCACAGATACGCAGTATTTT.